This TCR beta chain was identified in a study of cytomegalovirus exposure and HLA in healthy donors. General observations from the study: When presence/absence was analysed, sequencing depth was taken to be roughly uniform across donors. HLA restriction was apparent for most CMV-associated TCR beta chains in a later analysis. Later analysis associated a missense DCLRE1C variant with TCR beta V- and J-gene trimming.

As for this clone: Its specificity is unknown.

The PCR made use of 60 Vbeta and 13 Jbeta primers. Repertoires were generated with immunoSEQ multiplex PCR, while TCRdb's copy carries only in-frame clones and drops some. The top ten clones hold approximately 10% of a sample with 100,000 to 150,000 clones, about 80% of them seen once. Though probably carrying unrecorded immune exposures, donors were nominally healthy at sampling. The receptor comes from a man aged 25-40 years in good health and CMV-seropositive. Sequencing was done on a sample of PBMCs.

CDR3 in amino acids: CASSEGRRLAAPSTDTQYF. The CDR3 nucleotides are TGCGCCAGCAGTGAAGGTAGGAGACTAGCGGCCCCTAGCACAGATACGCAGTATTTT. This sequence joins TRBV10-1 and TRBJ2-3; 9 nucleotides align to TRBD2. In germline, CDR1 is WNHNN, CDR2 SYGVQD (reference sequence). Trimming took 3 bases from V and 0 from J; bases not matched to a gene: 13. This CDR3 has 19 residues.